Shown below are 23 T cell receptor beta chains from a single sample sequenced in a study of neoadjuvant anti-PD-1 for oral cavity cancer. The method was immunoSEQ multiplex PCR; TCRdb's version includes in-frame clones alone and lacks a portion of them. The top ten clones hold just under 3% of a sample with over 12,000 clones, more than 65% of them seen once. The source was PBMCs, collected before nivolumab (anti-PD-1) treatment. Receptor source: a person between 40 and 79 years old with oral cavity squamous cell carcinoma.

This chain connects TRBV9 to TRBJ2-3; no clear D gene. Germline values: CDR1 SGDLS, CDR2 YYNGEE. This CDR3 is built from 15 residues. V shed 0 bases and J shed 2 bases, with 10 bases lying between them. CDR3 sequence (DNA): TGTGCCAGCAGCGTAGTTGGGAAGTCCACAGATACGCAGTATTTT. It codes for CASSVVGKSTDTQYF.

This clone was seen only a few times. This chain uses TRBV7-3 with TRBJ2-7; 8 bases are a match to TRBD1. The CDR3 contains 14 residues. Germline lookup yields CDR1 SGHTA and CDR2 FQGTGA. Trimming at V came to 5 bases and at J to 3 bases, leaving 6 bases not matched to a gene. The CDR3 here is CASSRGQGNYEQYF. The CDR3, as DNA: TGTGCCAGCAGCCGAGGACAGGGAAACTACGAGCAGTACTTC.

This clone was detected a few times. V usage is TRBV18 and J usage is TRBJ1-1; no clear D. CDR1 KGHSH and CDR2 LQKENI come from the germline V gene. With 8 bases removed from V and 1 base from J, the gap between germline ends came to 11 bases. The CDR3 contains 13 residues. The CDR3 bases are TGTGCCAGCGCGGCGGCAGCGAACACTGAAGCTTTCTTT. Protein: CASAAAANTEAFF.

The genes are TRBV28 and TRBJ1-1, with D possibly matching TRBD1 (6 bases). The CDR3 runs 15 residues. Germline V gives CDR1 MDHEN, CDR2 SYDVKM. Trimming took off 3 bases at V and 1 base at J, with 12 bases between the two ends. The CDR3 DNA sequence: TGTGCCAGCAGTTTGCCCGGGACACAGAACACTGAAGCTTTCTTT. Translation: CASSLPGTQNTEAFF.

CDR3 region: CASVAGAKGNEQFF. The DNA for the CDR3 is TGTGCCAGCGTAGCGGGAGCCAAGGGGAATGAGCAGTTCTTC. The V and J genes are TRBV7-9 and TRBJ2-1; TRBD2 agrees at 9 bases. The length of the CDR3 is 14 residues. Germline values: CDR1 SEHNR, CDR2 FQNEAQ (reference sequence). Unmatched junction bases numbered 9, after V lost 8 bases and J lost 7 bases.

V and J are TRBV7-9 and TRBJ1-4; 8 bases match TRBD1. Trimming removed 0 bases from V and 6 bases from J; junction bases left unmatched: 0. CDR3 length: 14 amino acids. Germline V gene sequence: CDR1 SEHNR, CDR2 FQNEAQ (reference sequence). DNA for the CDR3: TGTGCCAGCAGCTTAGCGACAGGGGATGAAAAACTGTTTTTT. Protein sequence: CASSLATGDEKLFF.

In this sample, this clone turned up once. The J gene is TRBJ2-7, the V gene TRBV30; 8 bases agree with TRBD1. The CDR3 has 13 residues. After removal of 0 bases from V and 6 bases from J, the junction contained 4 bases not matched to a gene. CDR1 is GTSNPN, CDR2 SVGIG, per germline (reference sequence). The CDR3 nucleotides are TGTGCCTGGAGTGTATCAGGGGGCAGCGAGCAGTACTTC. Residues: CAWSVSGGSEQYF.

The chain combines TRBV9 with TRBJ2-3; perhaps D is TRBD1 or TRBD2 (7 bases each). The germline CDR1 and CDR2 sequences are SGDLS and YYNGEE. The V end was cut by 7 bases, the J end by 2 bases, with 17 bases between. CDR3 length equals 15 residues. CDR3 coding DNA: TGTGCCAGCGGGGAGGGGGCATGGGTCACAGATACGCAGTATTTT. Its protein is CASGEGAWVTDTQYF.

The genes are TRBV5-6 and TRBJ1-3; no definite D call. This CDR3 has 14 amino acids. Between the trimmed V and J ends, which lost 0 bases and 2 bases, there was a span of 6 bases. Per germline, CDR1 SGHDT and CDR2 YYEEEE. The CDR3 protein is CASSLGVTGNTIYF. Here the CDR3 DNA reads TGTGCCAGCAGCTTGGGAGTGACTGGAAACACCATATATTTT. The variable domain in full, with the rest retrieved from reference TRBV5-6 and TRBJ1-3, is DAGVTQSPTHLIKTRGQQVTLRCSPKSGHDTVSWYQQALGQGPQFIFQYYEEEERQRGNFPDRFSGHQFPNYSSELNVNALLLGDSALYLCASSLGVTGNTIYFGEGSWLTVV.

This clone was detected only a few times. V is TRBV4-1 and J is TRBJ2-7; possibly TRBD2 for D (5 bases). The ends were cut back, 4 bases at V and 6 bases at J, with 16 bases in the middle. Germline V gene lookup returns CDR1 MGHRA and CDR2 YSYEKL. The CDR3 is 14 amino acids. CDR3 DNA sequence: TGCGCCAGCAGCCCTCTAGTGTTACTAGGCGAGCAGTACTTC. Its translation: CASSPLVLLGEQYF.

The chain uses TRBV27 and TRBJ2-7, with D unresolved. This CDR3 is built from 13 residues. V gave up 0 bases and J gave up 3 bases, with 6 bases separating them. CDR1 is MNHEY and CDR2 is SMNVEV in the germline V gene (reference sequence). CDR3 sequence (DNA): TGTGCCAGCAGTTTATCGTACGGCTACGAGCAGTACTTC. As protein: CASSLSYGYEQYF.

This clone was picked up one time. The chain joins TRBV6-5 to TRBJ2-4; no firm D call. Between the trimmed V and J ends, which lost 0 bases and 1 base, there was a span of 10 bases. In germline, CDR1 is MNHEY, CDR2 SVGAGI. This CDR3 contains 16 residues. CDR3 nucleotides: TGTGCCAGCAGTTACTCCACCAGTGGGGCCAAAAACATTCAGTACTTC. Its protein product is CASSYSTSGAKNIQYF.

The chain couples TRBV10-1 to TRBJ2-1; 7 nucleotides line up with TRBD2. J lost 4 bases, V lost 4 bases, and 4 bases had no gene match. CDR1 is WNHNN and CDR2 is SYGVQD in the germline V gene (reference sequence). CDR3 length: 14 residues. The CDR3 coding sequence is TGCGCCAGCAGTGCTAGCGGAGAATACAATGAGCAGTTCTTC. This sequence encodes CASSASGEYNEQFF.

V is TRBV7-2 and J is TRBJ1-2; 7 nucleotides align to TRBD1. V shed 5 bases, J shed 4 bases, and the junction held 4 bases outside the gene matches. Germline V CDR1 and CDR2: SGHTA, FQGNSA. The CDR3 sequence is 13 residues long. The CDR3 sequence: CASSRDRAYGYTF. In nucleotides, the CDR3 is TGTGCCAGCAGCCGTGACAGGGCCTATGGCTACACCTTC.

The V gene is TRBV5-1, the J gene TRBJ2-1; D is uncertain. The CDR3 length is 17 residues. V was trimmed by 3 bases and J by 3 bases, leaving 19 bases between them. Germline V gene lookup returns CDR1 SGHRS and CDR2 YFSETQ. The CDR3 bases are TGCGCCAGCAGCTCTCGGGTCCTGCGGCAAGGCTACAATGAGCAGTTCTTC. Translation: CASSSRVLRQGYNEQFF.

The rearrangement links TRBV11-2 to TRBJ2-2; D is uncertain. The CDR3 runs to 15 residues. Germline assignment: CDR1 SGHAT and CDR2 FQNNGV. V was clipped by 2 bases and J by 4 bases, with 11 bases between them. The CDR3 region is CASSLFGPLTGELFF. As DNA, the CDR3 is TGTGCCAGCAGCTTATTTGGACCGCTCACCGGGGAGCTGTTTTTT.

The chain recombines TRBV6-1 with TRBJ2-2; D call uncertain. CDR3 length: 13 amino acids. The ends were cut back, 6 bases at V and 3 bases at J, with 8 bases in the middle. Germline V gives CDR1 MNHNS, CDR2 SASEGT. The CDR3 is CASSEKDTGELFF. DNA of the CDR3: TGTGCCAGCAGCGAAAAAGACACCGGGGAGCTGTTTTTT.

DNA of the CDR3: TGCAGCGCCAACCCGGGCGGGAGCCAAGAGACCCAGTACTTC. It codes for CSANPGGSQETQYF. The chain has TRBV29-1 and TRBJ2-5; 7 bases align to TRBD2. Per the germline V gene, CDR1 is SQVTM and CDR2 is ANQGSEA. CDR3 length equals 14 residues. J was trimmed by 1 base and V by 7 bases; bases with no gene match: 9.

Only a few counts were recorded for this clone. The V call is TRBV6-1, the J call TRBJ1-3; 9 bases agree with TRBD1. V trimming: 3 bases; J trimming: 0 bases; junction bases outside the gene matches: 0. This CDR3 comprises 15 residues. The germline gives CDR1 MNHNS, CDR2 SASEGT. This CDR3 is CASSETGGSGNTIYF. The CDR3 DNA sequence: TGTGCCAGCAGTGAGACAGGGGGCTCTGGAAACACCATATATTTT.

The chain joins TRBV27 to TRBJ1-2; D is possibly TRBD1 (5 bases). The CDR3 has 15 amino acids. From germline, CDR1 is MNHEY and CDR2 SMNVEV (reference sequence). V gave up 5 bases and J gave up 0 bases, with 13 bases separating them. The CDR3 region has the DNA TGTGCCAGCAGTCCCAGGACACTATCTAACTATGGCTACACCTTC. Residues: CASSPRTLSNYGYTF.

The J gene is TRBJ2-1, the V gene TRBV9; 7 nucleotides align to TRBD2. CDR3 length equals 16 residues. The ends lost 4 bases at V and 4 bases at J; junction bases unmatched: 11. The germline CDR1 and CDR2 sequences are SGDLS and YYNGEE. CDR3 sequence (DNA): TGTGCCAGCAGCCCCCAAGCGGGATGGACTTACAATGAGCAGTTCTTC. Its protein product is CASSPQAGWTYNEQFF. Based on the CDR3 plus reference TRBV9 and TRBJ2-1, the full variable domain is DSGVTQTPKHLITATGQRVTLRCSPRSGDLSVYWYQQSLDQGLQFLIQYYNGEERAKGNILERFSAQQFPDLHSELNLSSLELGDSALYFCASSPQAGWTYNEQFFGPGTRLTVL.

The rearrangement links TRBV5-1 to TRBJ1-5; D uncertain. The CDR3 extends over 16 amino acids. The V end was cut by 0 bases, the J end by 7 bases, with 17 bases between. Germline CDR1 SGHRS, CDR2 YFSETQ. CDR3 sequence (DNA): TGCGCCAGCAGCTTGGGGATGGGAGGAGAACGGCAGCCCCAGCATTTT. This sequence encodes CASSLGMGGERQPQHF.

The gene calls are TRBV12-5 and TRBJ2-3; 7 bases agree with TRBD2. CDR1 and CDR2 (germline): LGHNT, FRNRAP. With V trimmed by 5 bases and J by 2 bases, 10 bases remained unmatched. The CDR3 contains 16 residues. CDR3 amino acids: CASGPGLVSITDTQYF. The CDR3 coding sequence is TGTGCTAGTGGTCCAGGACTAGTTTCGATCACAGATACGCAGTATTTT. The whole variable domain, remainder taken from reference TRBV12-5 and TRBJ2-3, is DARVTQTPRHKVTEMGQEVTMRCQPILGHNTVFWYRQTMMQGLELLAYFRNRAPLDDSGMPKDRFSAEMPDATLATLKIQPSEPRDSAVYFCASGPGLVSITDTQYFGPGTRLTVL.